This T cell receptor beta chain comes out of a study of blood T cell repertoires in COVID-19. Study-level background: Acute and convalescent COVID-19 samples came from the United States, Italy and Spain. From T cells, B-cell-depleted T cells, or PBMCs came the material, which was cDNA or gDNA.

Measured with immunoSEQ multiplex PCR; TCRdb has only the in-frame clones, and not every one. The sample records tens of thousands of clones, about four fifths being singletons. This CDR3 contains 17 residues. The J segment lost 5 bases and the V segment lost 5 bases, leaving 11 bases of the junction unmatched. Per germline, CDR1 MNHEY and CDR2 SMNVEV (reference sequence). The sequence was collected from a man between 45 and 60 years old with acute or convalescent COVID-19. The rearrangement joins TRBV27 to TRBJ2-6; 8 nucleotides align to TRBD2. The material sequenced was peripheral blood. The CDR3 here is CASSPRGGKGRANVLTF. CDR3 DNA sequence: TGTGCCAGCAGTCCCCGGGGGGGAAAGGGTAGGGCCAACGTCCTGACTTTC.